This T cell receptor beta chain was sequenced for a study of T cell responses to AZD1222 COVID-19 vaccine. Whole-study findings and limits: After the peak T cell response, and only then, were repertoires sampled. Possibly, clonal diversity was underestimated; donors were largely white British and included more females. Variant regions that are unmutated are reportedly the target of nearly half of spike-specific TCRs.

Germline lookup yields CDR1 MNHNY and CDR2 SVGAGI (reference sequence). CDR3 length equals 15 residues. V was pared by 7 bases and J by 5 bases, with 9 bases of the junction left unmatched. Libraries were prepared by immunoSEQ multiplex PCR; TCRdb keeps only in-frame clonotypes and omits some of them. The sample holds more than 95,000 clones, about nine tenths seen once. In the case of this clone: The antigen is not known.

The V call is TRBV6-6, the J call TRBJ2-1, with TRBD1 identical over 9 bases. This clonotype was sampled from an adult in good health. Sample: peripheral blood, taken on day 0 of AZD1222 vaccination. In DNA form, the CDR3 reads TGTGCCAGCACCCTACAAGGGACAGGGAACAATGAGCAGTTCTTC. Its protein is CASTLQGTGNNEQFF.